The rows below give T cell receptor beta chains drawn from one sample of a study of shared clonotypes between healthy human individuals. Sequencing used immunoSEQ multiplex PCR; TCRdb keeps in-frame clones, though not all of them. Here the sample spans a few million clones, over 85% being singletons. Sequencing was done on a sample of naive CD4+ T cells from PBMCs. The receptors here all came from a young man in good health. Some clones in this sample may be carry-over from other donors' samples. The CDR3 runs from the conserved cysteine through the conserved F or W. A D gene is named only where the DNA matches it firmly. Only some rows state a clone size, as once, few, many or a class for expanded clones.

V gene	J gene	clone size	D gene	CDR3 DNA	CDR3 protein
TRBV19	TRBJ2-2	-	-	TGTGCCAGTAGTATAGTAACCGGGGAGCTGTTTTTT	CASSIVTGELFF
TRBV11-3	TRBJ2-3	-	-	TGTGCCAGCAGCTTAGAAGGGGGAGGCACAGATACGCAGTATTTT	CASSLEGGGTDTQYF
TRBV15	TRBJ2-3	-	TRBD2	TGTGCCACCAGCAGAGTCGGGACTAGGAGCGATACGCAGTATTTT	CATSRVGTRSDTQYF
TRBV4-3	TRBJ2-7	-	-	TGCGCCAGCAGCCAAGATGGAGACTACGAGCAGTACTTC	CASSQDGDYEQYF
TRBV9	TRBJ2-3	-	-	TGTGCCAGCAGCGTAGCTTGGACAGCAGATACGCAGTATTTT	CASSVAWTADTQYF
TRBV14	TRBJ2-7	-	-	TGTGCCAGCAGCCAACTGGATATAGGGCCCTACGAGCAGTACTTC	CASSQLDIGPYEQYF
TRBV30	TRBJ2-5	-	-	TGTGCCTGGTCGGTCGGGGGAGGAGAGACCCAGTACTTC	CAWSVGGGETQYF
TRBV6-6	TRBJ2-7	-	TRBD2	TGTGCCAGCAGCCAGACAGGACTAGCTCGGGAGCAGTACTTC	CASSQTGLAREQYF
TRBV27	TRBJ1-2	-	-	TGTGCCAGCAGTTTTTCGACAGGTCCCTATGGCTACACCTTC	CASSFSTGPYGYTF
TRBV28	TRBJ2-7	-	-	TGTGCCAGCAGGTTCGCCGTGGGCGAGCAGTACTTC	CASRFAVGEQYF
TRBV6-5	TRBJ2-4	-	-	TGTGCCAGCAGTCGTCTCCCAGCAACTGGGAACATTCAGTACTTC	CASSRLPATGNIQYF
TRBV28	TRBJ1-5	-	-	TGTGCCAGCAAGAGGACACAAGGGAATCAGCCCCAGCATTTT	CASKRTQGNQPQHF
TRBV5-1	TRBJ2-1	-	TRBD2	TGCGCCAGCAGCTTCTCCGGGACTACCTACAATGAGCAGTTCTTC	CASSFSGTTYNEQFF
TRBV6-5	TRBJ2-2	-	-	TGTGCCAGCAGTTACCCCCGGGACCGATACACCGGGGAGCTGTTTTTT	CASSYPRDRYTGELFF
TRBV27	TRBJ2-7	-	TRBD1	TGTGCCAGCAGCAAATGGGACAGACCTCCCTACGAGCAGTACTTC	CASSKWDRPPYEQYF
TRBV28	TRBJ2-7	-	TRBD1	TGTGCCAGCACCGGTGACAGGGGCTCCGAATACGAGCAGTACTTC	CASTGDRGSEYEQYF
TRBV2	TRBJ2-3	-	TRBD2	TGTGCCAGCAGTGGGACTAGCTCGGGTACGCAGTATTTT	CASSGTSSGTQYF
TRBV5-1	TRBJ2-1	-	-	TGCGCCAGCAGCTTAGGAGCGGAAGACAATGAGCAGTTCTTC	CASSLGAEDNEQFF
TRBV19	TRBJ2-3	-	-	TGTGCCAGTAGTATGCTAGCGTCGGCAGATACGCAGTATTTT	CASSMLASADTQYF
TRBV28	TRBJ2-2	-	TRBD2	TGTGCCAGCAGTCTAGGACTAGCAAACACCGGGGAGCTGTTTTTT	CASSLGLANTGELFF
TRBV6-5	TRBJ2-7	-	-	TGTGCCAGCAGTACAAACTACGAGCAGTACTTC	CASSTNYEQYF
TRBV18	TRBJ1-5	-	-	TGTGCCAGCTCACCGATGGATAGCAATCAGCCCCAGCATTTT	CASSPMDSNQPQHF
TRBV7-2	TRBJ2-7	-	TRBD1	TGTGCCAGCAGCCCTCGACAGGGGAAATACGAGCAGTACTTC	CASSPRQGKYEQYF
TRBV7-9	TRBJ2-3	-	TRBD2	TGTGCCAGCAGCTCTAGCGGGAGGTCAGATACGCAGTATTTT	CASSSSGRSDTQYF
TRBV7-9	TRBJ1-3	few	TRBD1	TGTGCCAGCAGCTGGGGACAGGGGACTGGAAACACCATATATTTT	CASSWGQGTGNTIYF
TRBV15	TRBJ1-5	-	-	TGTGCCACCAGCTCCCCCAGGGGACCGGCCCAGCATTTT	CATSSPRGPAQHF
TRBV10-3	TRBJ2-7	-	-	TGTGCCATCAGTGAGTCGGGCAGGGCCTCCTACGAGCAGTACTTC	CAISESGRASYEQYF
TRBV14	TRBJ2-1	-	TRBD1	TGTGCCAGCAGCCAAAGCCCGGGACAGGGGCACGTGGAGCAGTTCTTC	CASSQSPGQGHVEQFF
TRBV6-5	TRBJ2-2	-	-	TGTGCCAGCACCCGAGGGTTCGCGAACACCGGGGAGCTGTTTTTT	CASTRGFANTGELFF
TRBV5-1	TRBJ2-1	-	TRBD2	TGCGCCAGCAGCTTGGTGGCGGGAGGGCCGGGTGAGCAGTTCTTC	CASSLVAGGPGEQFF
TRBV28	TRBJ1-2	-	-	TGTGCCAGCAGTTTTAGGACCCCTACGGGCGGCTACACCTTC	CASSFRTPTGGYTF
TRBV29-1	TRBJ2-7	-	TRBD2	TGCAGCGTGGGGGCGGTACCGAGCGGGAGGGAGGCCTCCTACGAGCAGTACTTC	CSVGAVPSGREASYEQYF
TRBV6-1	TRBJ1-5	-	TRBD1	TGTGCCAGCATCCCGACAGGGGAGCCCAATCCCCAGCATTTT	CASIPTGEPNPQHF
TRBV30	TRBJ1-5	-	-	TGTGCCTGGAGCTCCTCTTACACAGTTTATAGCAATCAGCCCCAGCATTTT	CAWSSSYTVYSNQPQHF
TRBV28	TRBJ2-4	-	-	TGTGCCAGCAGTTTTGGAAGGGCGGGGGCCCTAGCCAAAAACATTCAGTACTTC	CASSFGRAGALAKNIQYF
TRBV27	TRBJ2-7	-	TRBD2	TGTGCCACCCGGGGGGGGGCAGGCTCCTCCTACGAGCAGTACTTC	CATRGGAGSSYEQYF
TRBV7-3	TRBJ1-1	-	-	TGTGCCAGCAGCTTAATGGGTGACAGGAACACTGAAGCTTTCTTT	CASSLMGDRNTEAFF
TRBV7-2	TRBJ2-5	once	-	TGTGCCAGCAGGGGAAGGGGACTCCAAGAGACCCAGTACTTC	CASRGRGLQETQYF
TRBV7-2	TRBJ2-2	-	-	TGTGCCAGCAGCTTAAGGAACACCGGGGAGCTGTTTTTT	CASSLRNTGELFF
TRBV7-2	TRBJ2-7	-	TRBD2	TGTGCCAGCAGCCCCGGACTAGCCCGTCACGAGCAGTACTTC	CASSPGLARHEQYF
TRBV5-1	TRBJ2-1	-	TRBD2	TGCGCCAGCAGCTTAGCTAGCGGGACCTACAATGAGCAGTTCTTC	CASSLASGTYNEQFF
TRBV5-4	TRBJ2-7	-	TRBD1	TGTGCCAGCAGCTTGGTCCAGGGGGCGGAGGAGCAGCAGTACTTC	CASSLVQGAEEQQYF
TRBV5-4	TRBJ2-1	-	-	TGTGCCAGCAGCTTAGACCACAATGAGCAGTTCTTC	CASSLDHNEQFF
TRBV9	TRBJ2-2	-	-	TGTGCCAGCAGCGTACTTCCCGGGGAGCTGTTTTTT	CASSVLPGELFF
TRBV28	TRBJ1-2	-	-	TGTGCCAGCAACCTGGGAGGCGGGACGGACTATGGCTACACCTTC	CASNLGGGTDYGYTF
TRBV6-1	TRBJ1-1	-	-	TGTGCCAGTGGGACCGGGGGCATACCTGAAGCTTTCTTT	CASGTGGIPEAFF
TRBV5-1	TRBJ2-7	once	TRBD1	TGCGCCAGCAGCTTGGAGGGCACAGGGGCTACTTACGAGCAGTACTTC	CASSLEGTGATYEQYF
TRBV5-1	TRBJ2-3	-	-	TGCGCCAGCAGCATGGGGACTCCTAGCACAGATACGCAGTATTTT	CASSMGTPSTDTQYF
TRBV5-5	TRBJ1-1	-	TRBD1	TGTGCCAGCAGCTTTCTACCGGGACAGGGGAACACTGAAGCTTTCTTT	CASSFLPGQGNTEAFF
TRBV12-2	TRBJ1-5	-	-	TGTGCAAGTCGCTTAGCGCTACAGGGTGATCAGCCCCAGCATTTT	CASRLALQGDQPQHF
TRBV5-4	TRBJ2-1	-	TRBD1	TGTGCCAGCAGCAGGACAGGGGTTGGCAATGAGCAGTTCTTC	CASSRTGVGNEQFF
TRBV6-4	TRBJ2-1	-	-	TGTGCCAGCAGTGAGCGAGGTGGCAATGAGCAGTTCTTC	CASSERGGNEQFF
TRBV2	TRBJ2-1	-	TRBD2	TGTGCCAGCACCGCCGGGGAGGGCAGAGCCCTTTACAATGAGCAGTTCTTC	CASTAGEGRALYNEQFF
TRBV7-9	TRBJ1-3	-	-	TGTGCCAGCAGCCGGTCAGGGGAGGGAAACACCATATATTTT	CASSRSGEGNTIYF
TRBV9	TRBJ2-2	-	-	TGTGCCAGCAGCGTAGCAGCCACCGGGGAGCTGTTTTTT	CASSVAATGELFF
TRBV5-1	TRBJ2-3	-	TRBD2	TGCGCCAGCAGCTTACCGGGAGGGCCGTCAGATACGCAGTATTTT	CASSLPGGPSDTQYF
TRBV10-3	TRBJ2-1	-	-	TGTGCCATCATGGAGGGGGAGGGTCGAAACAATGAGCAGTTCTTC	CAIMEGEGRNNEQFF
TRBV7-9	TRBJ2-1	-	TRBD2	TGTGCCAGCAGCCCCGGGACTAGTTGGAATTTAGATGAGCAGTTCTTC	CASSPGTSWNLDEQFF
TRBV4-1	TRBJ1-5	-	-	TGCGCCAGCAGCCAAGTGCGGGACACAATCGTCTTCGGCAATCAGCCCCAGCATTTT	CASSQVRDTIVFGNQPQHF
TRBV5-6	TRBJ2-3	-	-	TGTGCCAGCAGTCTTCGTTGGGAAGATACGCAGTATTTT	CASSLRWEDTQYF